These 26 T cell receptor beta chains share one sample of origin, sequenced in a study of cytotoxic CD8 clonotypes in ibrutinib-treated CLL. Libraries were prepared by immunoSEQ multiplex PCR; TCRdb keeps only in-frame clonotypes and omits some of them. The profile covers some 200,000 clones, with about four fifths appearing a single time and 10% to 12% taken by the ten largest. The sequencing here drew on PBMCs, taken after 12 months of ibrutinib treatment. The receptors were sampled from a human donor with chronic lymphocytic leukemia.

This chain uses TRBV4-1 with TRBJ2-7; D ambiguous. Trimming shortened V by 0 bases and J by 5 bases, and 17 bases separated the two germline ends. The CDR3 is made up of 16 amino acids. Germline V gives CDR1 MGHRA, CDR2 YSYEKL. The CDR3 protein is CASSQDRLGNQDEQYF. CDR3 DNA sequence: TGCGCCAGCAGCCAAGATAGGTTAGGAAACCAAGACGAGCAGTACTTC.

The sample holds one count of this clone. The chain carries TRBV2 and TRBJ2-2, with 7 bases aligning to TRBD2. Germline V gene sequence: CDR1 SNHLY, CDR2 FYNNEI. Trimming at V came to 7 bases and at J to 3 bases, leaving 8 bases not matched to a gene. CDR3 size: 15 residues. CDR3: CASIGGSDHTGELFF. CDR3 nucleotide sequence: TGTGCCAGCATTGGCGGGAGTGATCACACCGGGGAGCTGTTTTTT.

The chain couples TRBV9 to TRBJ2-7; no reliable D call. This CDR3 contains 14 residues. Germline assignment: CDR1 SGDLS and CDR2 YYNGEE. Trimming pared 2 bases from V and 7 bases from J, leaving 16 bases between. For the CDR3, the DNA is TGTGCCAGCAGCGTCCGTCCCTCACCGGAAGAGCAGTACTTC. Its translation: CASSVRPSPEEQYF.

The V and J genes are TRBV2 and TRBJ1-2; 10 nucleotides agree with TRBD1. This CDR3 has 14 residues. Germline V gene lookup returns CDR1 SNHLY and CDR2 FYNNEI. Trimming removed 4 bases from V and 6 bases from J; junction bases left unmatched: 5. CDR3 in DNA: TGTGCCAGCAGTGCAGGACAGGGGGTAAATGGCTACACCTTC. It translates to CASSAGQGVNGYTF.

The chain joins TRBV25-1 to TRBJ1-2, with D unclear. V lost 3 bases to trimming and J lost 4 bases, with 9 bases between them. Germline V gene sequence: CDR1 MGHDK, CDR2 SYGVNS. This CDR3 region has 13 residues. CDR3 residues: CASSDPEVYGYTF. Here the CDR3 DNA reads TGTGCCAGCAGTGATCCGGAGGTCTATGGCTACACCTTC.

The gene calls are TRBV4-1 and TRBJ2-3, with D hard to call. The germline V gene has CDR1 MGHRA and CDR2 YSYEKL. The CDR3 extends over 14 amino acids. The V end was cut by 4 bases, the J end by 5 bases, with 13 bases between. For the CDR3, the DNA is TGCGCCAGCAGCCCCCCTGGTTGGCAAGATACGCAGTATTTT. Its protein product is CASSPPGWQDTQYF.

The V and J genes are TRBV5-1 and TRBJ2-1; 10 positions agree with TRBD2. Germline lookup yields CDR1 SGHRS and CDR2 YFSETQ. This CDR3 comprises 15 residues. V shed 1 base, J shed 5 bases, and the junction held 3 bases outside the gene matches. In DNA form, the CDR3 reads TGCGCCAGCAGCTTGACTAGCGGGGAGAACAATGAGCAGTTCTTC. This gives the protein CASSLTSGENNEQFF.

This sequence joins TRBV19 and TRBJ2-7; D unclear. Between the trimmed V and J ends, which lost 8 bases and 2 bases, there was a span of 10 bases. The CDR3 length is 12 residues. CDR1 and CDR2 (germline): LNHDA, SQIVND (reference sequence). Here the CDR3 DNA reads TGTGCCAGTCGGGCAGGACCCTACGAGCAGTACTTC. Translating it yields CASRAGPYEQYF.

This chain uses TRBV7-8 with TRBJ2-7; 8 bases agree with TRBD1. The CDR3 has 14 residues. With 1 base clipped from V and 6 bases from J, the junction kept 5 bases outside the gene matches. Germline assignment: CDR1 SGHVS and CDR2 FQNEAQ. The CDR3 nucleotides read TGTGCCAGCAGCTTAGGCGGACAGGGAGTCGAGCAGTACTTC. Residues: CASSLGGQGVEQYF.

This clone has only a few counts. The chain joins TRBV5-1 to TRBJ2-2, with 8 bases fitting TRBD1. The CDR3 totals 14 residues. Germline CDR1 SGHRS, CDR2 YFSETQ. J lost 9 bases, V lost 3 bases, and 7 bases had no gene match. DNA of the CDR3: TGCGCCAGCAGCTCTGGGACAGGCCCAAGGGAGCTGTTTTTT. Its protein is CASSSGTGPRELFF.

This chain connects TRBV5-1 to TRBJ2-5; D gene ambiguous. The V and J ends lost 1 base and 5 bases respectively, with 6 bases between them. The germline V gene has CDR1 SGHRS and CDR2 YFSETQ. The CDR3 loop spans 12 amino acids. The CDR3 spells CASSLNWETQYF. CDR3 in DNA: TGCGCCAGCAGCTTGAATTGGGAGACCCAGTACTTC.

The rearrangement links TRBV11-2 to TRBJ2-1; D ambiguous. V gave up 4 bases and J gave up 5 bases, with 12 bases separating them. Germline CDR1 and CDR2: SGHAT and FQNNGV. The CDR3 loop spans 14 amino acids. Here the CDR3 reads CASSSPQANNEQFF. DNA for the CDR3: TGTGCCAGCAGCTCCCCCCAAGCGAACAATGAGCAGTTCTTC.

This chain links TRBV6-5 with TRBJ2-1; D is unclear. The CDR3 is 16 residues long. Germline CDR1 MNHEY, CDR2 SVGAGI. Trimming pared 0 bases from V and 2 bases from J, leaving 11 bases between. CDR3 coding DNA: TGTGCCAGCAGTTACTCCGGAGTAGCAGCCTACAATGAGCAGTTCTTC. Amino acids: CASSYSGVAAYNEQFF.

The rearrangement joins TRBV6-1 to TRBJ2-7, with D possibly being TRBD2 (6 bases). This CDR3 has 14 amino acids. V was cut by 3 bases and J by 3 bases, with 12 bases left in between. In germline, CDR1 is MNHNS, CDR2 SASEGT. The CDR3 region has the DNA TGTGCCAGCAGTGAGGGACTGGGGGGCTACGAGCAGTACTTC. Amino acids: CASSEGLGGYEQYF.

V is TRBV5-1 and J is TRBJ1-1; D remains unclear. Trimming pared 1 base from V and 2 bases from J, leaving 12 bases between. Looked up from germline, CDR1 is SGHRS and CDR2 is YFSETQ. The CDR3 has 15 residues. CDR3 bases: TGCGCCAGCAGCTTGTTTGGTGCCAGCAACACTGAAGCTTTCTTT. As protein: CASSLFGASNTEAFF.

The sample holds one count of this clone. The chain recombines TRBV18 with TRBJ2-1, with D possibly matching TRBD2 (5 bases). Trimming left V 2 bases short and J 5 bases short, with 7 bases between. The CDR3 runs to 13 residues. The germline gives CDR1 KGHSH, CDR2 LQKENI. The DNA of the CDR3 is TGTGCCAGCTCACCAAAGGGAGACAATGAGCAGTTCTTC. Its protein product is CASSPKGDNEQFF.

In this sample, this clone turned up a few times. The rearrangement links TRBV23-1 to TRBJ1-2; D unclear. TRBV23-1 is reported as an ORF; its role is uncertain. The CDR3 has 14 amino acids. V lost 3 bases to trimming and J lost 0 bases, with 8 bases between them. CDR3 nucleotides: TGCGCCAGCAGTCAGACGGACTCTAACTATGGCTACACCTTC. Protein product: CASSQTDSNYGYTF.

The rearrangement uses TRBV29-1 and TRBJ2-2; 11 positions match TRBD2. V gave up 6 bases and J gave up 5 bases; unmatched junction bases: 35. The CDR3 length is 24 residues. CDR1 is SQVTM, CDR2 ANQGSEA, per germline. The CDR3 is CSVDGPQDVPFTLTSGSGTGELFF. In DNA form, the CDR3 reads TGCAGCGTCGACGGGCCCCAGGACGTCCCGTTTACGCTAACTAGCGGGAGCGGGACCGGGGAGCTGTTTTTT.

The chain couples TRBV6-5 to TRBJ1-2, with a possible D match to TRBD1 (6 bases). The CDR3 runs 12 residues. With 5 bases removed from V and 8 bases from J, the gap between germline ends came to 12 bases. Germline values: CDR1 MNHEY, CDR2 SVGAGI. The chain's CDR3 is CASSEDSQGYTF. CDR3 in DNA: TGTGCCAGCAGTGAGGACAGTCAAGGCTACACCTTC.

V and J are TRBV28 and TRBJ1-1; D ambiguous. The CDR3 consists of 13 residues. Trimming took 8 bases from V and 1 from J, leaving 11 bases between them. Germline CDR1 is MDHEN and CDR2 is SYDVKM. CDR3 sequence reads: CASSVQPNTEAFF. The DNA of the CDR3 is TGTGCCAGCTCGGTACAGCCGAACACTGAAGCTTTCTTT.

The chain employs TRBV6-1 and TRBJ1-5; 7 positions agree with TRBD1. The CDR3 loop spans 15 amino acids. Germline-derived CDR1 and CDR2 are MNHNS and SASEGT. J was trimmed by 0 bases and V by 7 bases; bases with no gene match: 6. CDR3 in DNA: TGTGCCAGCATACAGGGGTTGAATAGCAATCAGCCCCAGCATTTT. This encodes CASIQGLNSNQPQHF.

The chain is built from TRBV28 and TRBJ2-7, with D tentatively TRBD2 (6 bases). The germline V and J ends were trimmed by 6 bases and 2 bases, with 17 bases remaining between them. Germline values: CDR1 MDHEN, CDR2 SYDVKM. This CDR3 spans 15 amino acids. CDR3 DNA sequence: TGTGCCAGCAGGCCCGGTGGAGGGCTAGCCTACGAGCAGTACTTC. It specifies CASRPGGGLAYEQYF.

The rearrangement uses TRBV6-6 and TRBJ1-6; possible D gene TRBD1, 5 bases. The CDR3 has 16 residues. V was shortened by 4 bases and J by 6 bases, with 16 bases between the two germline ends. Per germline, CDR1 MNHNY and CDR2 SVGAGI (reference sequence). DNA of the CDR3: TGTGCCAGCAGTTTCCACAGGATTGGTGGTAATTCACCCCTCCACTTT. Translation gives CASSFHRIGGNSPLHF.

CDR3 sequence (DNA): TGTGCCACCAGAGGTCCGGGACAGGGAGGCACTGAAGCTTTCTTT. Translation: CATRGPGQGGTEAFF. V and J are TRBV15 and TRBJ1-1, with 9 bases fitting TRBD1. Germline V gene data show CDR1 as LNHNV and CDR2 as YYDKDF (reference sequence). This CDR3 is 15 amino acids long. With V trimmed by 6 bases and J by 4 bases, 9 bases remained unmatched. Complete variable domain (other parts from reference TRBV15 and TRBJ1-1): DAMVIQNPRYQVTQFGKPVTLSCSQTLNHNVMYWYQQKSSQAPKLLFHYYDKDFNNEADTPDNFQSRRPNTSFCFLDIRSPGLGDTAMYLCATRGPGQGGTEAFFGQGTRLTVV.

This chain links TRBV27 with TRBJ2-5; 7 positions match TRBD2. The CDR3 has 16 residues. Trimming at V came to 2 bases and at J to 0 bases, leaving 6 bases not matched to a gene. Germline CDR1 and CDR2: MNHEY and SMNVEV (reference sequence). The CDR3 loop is CASSLLGGVDQETQYF. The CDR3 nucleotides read TGTGCCAGCAGTTTACTTGGGGGGGTAGACCAAGAGACCCAGTACTTC.

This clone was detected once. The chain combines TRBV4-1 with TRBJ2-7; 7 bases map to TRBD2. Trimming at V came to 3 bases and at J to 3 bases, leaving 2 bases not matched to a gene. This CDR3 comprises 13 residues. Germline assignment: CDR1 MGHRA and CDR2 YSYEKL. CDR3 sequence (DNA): TGCGCCAGCAGCCAGGGCGGGAGCTACGAGCAGTACTTC. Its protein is CASSQGGSYEQYF.